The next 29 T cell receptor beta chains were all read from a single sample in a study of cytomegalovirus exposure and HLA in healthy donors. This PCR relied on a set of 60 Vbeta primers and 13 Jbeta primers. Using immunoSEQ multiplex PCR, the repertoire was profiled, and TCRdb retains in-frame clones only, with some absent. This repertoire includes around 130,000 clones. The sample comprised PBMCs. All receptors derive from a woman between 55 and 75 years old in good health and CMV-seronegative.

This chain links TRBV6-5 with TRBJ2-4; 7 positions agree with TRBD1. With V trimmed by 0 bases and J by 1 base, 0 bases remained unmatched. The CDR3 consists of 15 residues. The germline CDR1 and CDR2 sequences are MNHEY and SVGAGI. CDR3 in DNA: TGTGCCAGCAGTTACTCGACAGGGGCCAAAAACATTCAGTACTTC. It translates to CASSYSTGAKNIQYF.

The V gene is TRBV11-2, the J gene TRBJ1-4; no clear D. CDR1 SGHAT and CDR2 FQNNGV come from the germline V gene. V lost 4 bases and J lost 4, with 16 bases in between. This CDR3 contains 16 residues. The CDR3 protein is CASSSSYADYNEKLFF. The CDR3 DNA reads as TGTGCCAGCAGCTCCTCCTACGCGGACTATAATGAAAAACTGTTTTTT.

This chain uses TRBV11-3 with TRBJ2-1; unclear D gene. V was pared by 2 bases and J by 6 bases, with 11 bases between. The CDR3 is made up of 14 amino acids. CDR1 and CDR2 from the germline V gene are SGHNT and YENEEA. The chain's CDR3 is CASSLSATVNEQFF. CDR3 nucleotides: TGTGCCAGCAGCTTAAGCGCCACGGTCAATGAGCAGTTCTTC.

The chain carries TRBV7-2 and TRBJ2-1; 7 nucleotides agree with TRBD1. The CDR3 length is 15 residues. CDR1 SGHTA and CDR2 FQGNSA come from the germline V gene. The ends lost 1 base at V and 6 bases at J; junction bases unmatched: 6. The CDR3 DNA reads TGTGCCAGCAGCTTAGACAGGGGTACACTCAATGAGCAGTTCTTC. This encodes CASSLDRGTLNEQFF.

CDR3 DNA: TGTGCCAGCAGTTTCGAACACGACCTACTAGAGCAGTACTTC. This encodes CASSFEHDLLEQYF. The rearrangement links TRBV27 to TRBJ2-7; D is ambiguous. V was shortened by 3 bases and J by 7 bases, with 16 bases between the two germline ends. Germline V lookup: CDR1 MNHEY, CDR2 SMNVEV (reference sequence). The CDR3 has 14 residues.

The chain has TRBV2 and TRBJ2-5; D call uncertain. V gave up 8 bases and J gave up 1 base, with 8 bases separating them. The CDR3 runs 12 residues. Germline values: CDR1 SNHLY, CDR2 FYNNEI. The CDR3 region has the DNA TGTGCCAGCGGGCAGACCCAAGAGACCCAGTACTTC. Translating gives CASGQTQETQYF. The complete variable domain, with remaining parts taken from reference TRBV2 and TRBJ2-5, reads EPEVTQTPSHQVTQMGQEVILRCVPISNHLYFYWYRQILGQKVEFLVSFYNNEISEKSEIFDDQFSVERPDGSNFTLKIRSTKLEDSAMYFCASGQTQETQYFGPGTRLLVL.

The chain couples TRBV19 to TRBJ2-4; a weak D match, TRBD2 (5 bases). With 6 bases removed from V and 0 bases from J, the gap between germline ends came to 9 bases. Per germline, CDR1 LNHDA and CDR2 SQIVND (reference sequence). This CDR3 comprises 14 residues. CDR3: CASRNGLAKNIQYF. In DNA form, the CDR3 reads TGTGCCAGTAGGAACGGACTAGCCAAAAACATTCAGTACTTC. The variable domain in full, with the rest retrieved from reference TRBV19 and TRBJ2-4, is DGGITQSPKYLFRKEGQNVTLSCEQNLNHDAMYWYRQDPGQGLRLIYYSQIVNDFQKGDIAEGYSVSREKKESFPLTVTSAQKNPTAFYLCASRNGLAKNIQYFGAGTRLSVL.

The CDR3 region has the DNA TGCGCCAGCAGCTTTTCGGGACAGTCGAGCACTGAAGCTTTCTTT. It translates to CASSFSGQSSTEAFF. The rearrangement joins TRBV5-1 to TRBJ1-1, with 7 bases matching TRBD1. Germline V lookup: CDR1 SGHRS, CDR2 YFSETQ. This CDR3 has 15 amino acids. Trimming cost V 2 bases and J 4 bases; bases outside gene matches: 8.

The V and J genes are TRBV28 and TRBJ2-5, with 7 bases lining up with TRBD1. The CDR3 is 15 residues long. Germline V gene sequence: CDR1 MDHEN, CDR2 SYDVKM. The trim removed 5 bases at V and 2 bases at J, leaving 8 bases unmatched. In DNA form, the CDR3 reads TGTGCCAGCAGTGTGGGACAGACTACTCAAGAGACCCAGTACTTC. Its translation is CASSVGQTTQETQYF. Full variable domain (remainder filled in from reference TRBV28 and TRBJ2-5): DVKVTQSSRYLVKRTGEKVFLECVQDMDHENMFWYRQDPGLGLRLIYFSYDVKMKEKGDIPEGYSVSREKKERFSLILESASTNQTSMYLCASSVGQTTQETQYFGPGTRLLVL.

In DNA, the CDR3 is TGCGCCAGCAGTGAACAGCGGCTCAGCGGGGCAGATACGCAGTATTTT. Translating gives CASSEQRLSGADTQYF. This chain links TRBV10-2 with TRBJ2-3; 7 bases agree with TRBD2. Germline-derived CDR1 and CDR2 are WSHSY and SAAADI. The V gene end was trimmed by 3 bases and the J gene end by 4 bases; junction bases not matched to a gene: 10. The CDR3 runs 16 residues.

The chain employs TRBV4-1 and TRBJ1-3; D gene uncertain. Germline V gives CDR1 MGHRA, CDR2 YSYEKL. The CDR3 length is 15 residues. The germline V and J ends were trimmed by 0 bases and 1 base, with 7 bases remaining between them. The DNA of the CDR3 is TGCGCCAGCAGCCAAGATGACTATTCTGGAAACACCATATATTTT. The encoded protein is CASSQDDYSGNTIYF.

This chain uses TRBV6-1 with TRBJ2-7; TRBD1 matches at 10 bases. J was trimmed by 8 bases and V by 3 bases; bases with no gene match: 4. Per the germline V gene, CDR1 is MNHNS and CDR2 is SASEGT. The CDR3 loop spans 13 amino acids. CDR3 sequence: CASSDRDRGKQYF. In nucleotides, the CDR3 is TGTGCCAGCAGTGATAGGGACAGGGGTAAGCAGTACTTC.

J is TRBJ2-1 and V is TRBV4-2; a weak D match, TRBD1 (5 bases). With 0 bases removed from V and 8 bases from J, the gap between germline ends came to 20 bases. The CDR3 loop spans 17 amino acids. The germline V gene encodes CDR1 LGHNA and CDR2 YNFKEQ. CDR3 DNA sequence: TGTGCCAGCAGCCAAGATCAAGGGGCGGCCGAAAGGGATGAGCAGTTCTTC. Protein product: CASSQDQGAAERDEQFF.

CDR3 sequence reads: CASSLAAGAAGELFF. The CDR3 coding sequence is TGTGCCAGCAGCTTAGCGGCAGGGGCGGCCGGGGAGCTGTTTTTT. V gene TRBV7-9 combines with J gene TRBJ2-2; TRBD1 might be the D (6 bases). Germline lookup yields CDR1 SEHNR and CDR2 FQNEAQ (reference sequence). Trimming pared 0 bases from V and 6 bases from J, leaving 11 bases between. The CDR3 length is 15 residues. The full variable domain, its missing parts supplied by reference TRBV7-9 and TRBJ2-2, is DTGVSQNPRHKITKRGQNVTFRCDPISEHNRLYWYRQTLGQGPEFLTYFQNEAQLEKSRLLSDRFSAERPKGSFSTLEIQRTEQGDSAMYLCASSLAAGAAGELFFGEGSRLTVL.

For the CDR3, the DNA is TGTGCCAGCAGTTCCGACAGGGGGCGGAACACTGAAGCTTTCTTT. This encodes CASSSDRGRNTEAFF. The V call is TRBV6-6, the J call TRBJ1-1, with TRBD1 matching 10 bases. Germline CDR1 MNHNY, CDR2 SVGAGI (reference sequence). The CDR3 is made up of 15 amino acids. With 4 bases clipped from V and 1 base from J, the junction kept 3 bases outside the gene matches.

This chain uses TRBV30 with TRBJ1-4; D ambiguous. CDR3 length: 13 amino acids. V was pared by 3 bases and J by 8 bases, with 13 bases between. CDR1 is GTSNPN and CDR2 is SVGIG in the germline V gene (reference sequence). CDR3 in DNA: TGTGCCTGGAGGTCCGGCGGGCGCGAAAAACTGTTTTTT. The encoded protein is CAWRSGGREKLFF.

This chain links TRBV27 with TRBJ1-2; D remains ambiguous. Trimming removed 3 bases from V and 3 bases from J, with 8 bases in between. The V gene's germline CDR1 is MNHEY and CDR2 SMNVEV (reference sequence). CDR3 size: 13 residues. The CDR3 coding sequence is TGTGCCAGCAGTTTCCGGGTCGACTATGGCTACACCTTC. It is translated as CASSFRVDYGYTF.

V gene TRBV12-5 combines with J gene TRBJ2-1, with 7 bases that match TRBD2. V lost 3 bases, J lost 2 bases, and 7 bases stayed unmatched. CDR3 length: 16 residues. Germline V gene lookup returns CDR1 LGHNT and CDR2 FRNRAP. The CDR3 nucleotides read TGTGCTAGTGGTTTAGGTAGTGGGAGGGCCTACAATGAGCAGTTCTTC. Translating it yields CASGLGSGRAYNEQFF.

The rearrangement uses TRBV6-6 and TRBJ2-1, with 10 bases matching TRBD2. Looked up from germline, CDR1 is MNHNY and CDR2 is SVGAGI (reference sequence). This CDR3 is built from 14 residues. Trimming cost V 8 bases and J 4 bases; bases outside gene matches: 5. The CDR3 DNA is TGTGCCAGCGGGGAGCGGGAGGGTTACAATGAGCAGTTCTTC. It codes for CASGEREGYNEQFF.

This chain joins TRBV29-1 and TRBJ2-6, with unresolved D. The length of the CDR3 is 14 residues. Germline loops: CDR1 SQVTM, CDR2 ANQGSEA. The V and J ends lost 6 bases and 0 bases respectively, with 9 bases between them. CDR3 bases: TGCAGCGTCGCATATAGCTCTGGGGCCAACGTCCTGACTTTC. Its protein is CSVAYSSGANVLTF.

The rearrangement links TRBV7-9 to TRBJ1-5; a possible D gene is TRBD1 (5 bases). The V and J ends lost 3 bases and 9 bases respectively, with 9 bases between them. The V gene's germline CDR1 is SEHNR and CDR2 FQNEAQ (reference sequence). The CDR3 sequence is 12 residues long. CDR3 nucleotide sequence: TGTGCCAGCAGCTTGGGGGGTCGGCCCCAGCATTTT. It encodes CASSLGGRPQHF.

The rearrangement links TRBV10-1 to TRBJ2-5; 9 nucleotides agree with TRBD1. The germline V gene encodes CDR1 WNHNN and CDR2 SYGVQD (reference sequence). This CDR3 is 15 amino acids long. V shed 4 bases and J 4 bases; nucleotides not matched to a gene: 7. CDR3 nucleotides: TGCGCCAGCAGTGTTTCCGGGACAGGGCTAGAGACCCAGTACTTC. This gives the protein CASSVSGTGLETQYF.

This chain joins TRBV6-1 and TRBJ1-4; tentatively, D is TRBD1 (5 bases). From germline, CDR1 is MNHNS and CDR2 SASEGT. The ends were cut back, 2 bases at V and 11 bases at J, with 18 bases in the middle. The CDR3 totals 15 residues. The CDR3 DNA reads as TGTGCCAGCAGTGAAAGTGAGCGGGGACTTGGGAAACTGTTTTTT. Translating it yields CASSESERGLGKLFF.

CDR3 region: CASSGQDHEKLFF. The CDR3 DNA sequence: TGTGCCAGCAGCGGACAGGATCACGAAAAACTGTTTTTT. The chain couples TRBV2 to TRBJ1-4; 7 bases line up with TRBD1. The V gene's germline CDR1 is SNHLY and CDR2 FYNNEI. This CDR3 has 13 residues. The trim removed 6 bases at V and 8 bases at J, leaving 6 bases unmatched.

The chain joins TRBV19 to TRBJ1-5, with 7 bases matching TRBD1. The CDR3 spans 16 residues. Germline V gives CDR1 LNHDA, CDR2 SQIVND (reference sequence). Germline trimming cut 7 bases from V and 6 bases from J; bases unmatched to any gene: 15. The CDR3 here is CASTPQTGSLGQPQHF. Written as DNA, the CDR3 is TGTGCCAGTACCCCTCAGACAGGGTCGTTGGGTCAGCCCCAGCATTTT.

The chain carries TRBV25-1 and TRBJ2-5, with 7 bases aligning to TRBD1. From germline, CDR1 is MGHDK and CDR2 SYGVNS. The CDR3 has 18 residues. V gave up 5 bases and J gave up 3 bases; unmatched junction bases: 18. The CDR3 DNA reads TGTGCCAGCAGTTCGGGACAGACCGGCTGGGTCCAAAAAGAGACCCAGTACTTC. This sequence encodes CASSSGQTGWVQKETQYF.

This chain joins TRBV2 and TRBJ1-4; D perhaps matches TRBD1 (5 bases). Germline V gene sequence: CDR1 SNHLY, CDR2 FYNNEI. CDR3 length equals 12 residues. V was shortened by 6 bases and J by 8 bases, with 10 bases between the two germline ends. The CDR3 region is CASSDSGEKLFF. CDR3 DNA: TGTGCCAGCAGCGACAGTGGCGAAAAACTGTTTTTT.

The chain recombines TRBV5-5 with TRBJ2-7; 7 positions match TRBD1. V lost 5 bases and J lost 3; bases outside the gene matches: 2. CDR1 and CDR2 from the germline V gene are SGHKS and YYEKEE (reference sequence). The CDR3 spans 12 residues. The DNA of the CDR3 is TGTGCCAGCAGGGGGGACAGCTACGAGCAGTACTTC. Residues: CASRGDSYEQYF.

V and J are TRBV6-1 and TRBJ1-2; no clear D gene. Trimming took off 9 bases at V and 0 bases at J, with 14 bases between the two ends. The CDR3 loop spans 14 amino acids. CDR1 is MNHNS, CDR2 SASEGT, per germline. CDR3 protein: CASYYGVANYGYTF. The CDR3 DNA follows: TGTGCCAGTTATTACGGGGTCGCTAACTATGGCTACACCTTC.